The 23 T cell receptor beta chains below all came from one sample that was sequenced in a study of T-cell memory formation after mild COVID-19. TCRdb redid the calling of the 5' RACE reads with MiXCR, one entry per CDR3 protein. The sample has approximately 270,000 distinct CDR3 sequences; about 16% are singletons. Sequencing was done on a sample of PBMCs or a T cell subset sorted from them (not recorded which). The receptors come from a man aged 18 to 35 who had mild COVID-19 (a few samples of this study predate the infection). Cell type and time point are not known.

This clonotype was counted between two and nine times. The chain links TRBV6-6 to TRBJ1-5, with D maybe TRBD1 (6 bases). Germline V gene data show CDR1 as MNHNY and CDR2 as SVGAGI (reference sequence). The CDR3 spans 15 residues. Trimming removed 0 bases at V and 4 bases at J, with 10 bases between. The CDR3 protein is CASSYSGQGNQPQHF. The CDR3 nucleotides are TGTGCCAGCAGTTACTCTGGGCAGGGGAATCAGCCCCAGCATTTT.

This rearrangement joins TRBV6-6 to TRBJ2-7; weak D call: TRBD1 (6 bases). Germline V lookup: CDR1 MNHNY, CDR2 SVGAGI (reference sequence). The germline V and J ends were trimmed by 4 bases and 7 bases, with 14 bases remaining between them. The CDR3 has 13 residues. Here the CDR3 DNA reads TGTGCCAGCAGTTTCTCGATAAGGGGGGAGCAGTACGTC. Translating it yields CASSFSIRGEQYV.

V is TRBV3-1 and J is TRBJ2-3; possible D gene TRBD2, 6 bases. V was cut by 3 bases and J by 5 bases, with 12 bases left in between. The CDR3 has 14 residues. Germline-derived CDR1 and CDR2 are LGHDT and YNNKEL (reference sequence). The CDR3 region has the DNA TGTGCCAGCAGCCACCCTACGGAGGGAGATACGCAGTATTTT. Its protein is CASSHPTEGDTQYF.

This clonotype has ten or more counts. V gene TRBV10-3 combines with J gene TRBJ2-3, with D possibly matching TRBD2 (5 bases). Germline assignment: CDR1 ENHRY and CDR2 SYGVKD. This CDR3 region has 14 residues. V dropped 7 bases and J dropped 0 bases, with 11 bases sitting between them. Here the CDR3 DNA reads TGTGCCATCACCAGCGGATCTAGCACAGATACGCAGTATTTT. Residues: CAITSGSSTDTQYF.

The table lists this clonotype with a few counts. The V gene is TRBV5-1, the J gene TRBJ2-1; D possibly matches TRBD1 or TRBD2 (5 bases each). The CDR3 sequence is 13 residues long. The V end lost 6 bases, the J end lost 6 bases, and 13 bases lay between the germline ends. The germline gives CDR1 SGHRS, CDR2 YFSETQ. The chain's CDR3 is CASTSQGPNEQFF. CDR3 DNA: TGCGCCAGCACCTCCCAGGGACCCAATGAGCAGTTCTTC.

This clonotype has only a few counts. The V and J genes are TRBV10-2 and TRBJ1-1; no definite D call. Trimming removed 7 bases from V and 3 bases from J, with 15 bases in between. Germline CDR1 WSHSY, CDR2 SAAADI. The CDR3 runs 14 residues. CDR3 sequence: CASTRDQRYTEAFF. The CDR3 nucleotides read TGCGCCAGCACCCGTGACCAGAGATACACTGAAGCTTTCTTT.

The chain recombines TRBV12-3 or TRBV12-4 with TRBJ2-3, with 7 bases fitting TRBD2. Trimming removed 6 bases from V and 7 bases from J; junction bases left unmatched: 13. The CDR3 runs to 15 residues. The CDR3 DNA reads TGTGCCAGCAGCCGCCCGGGCGGGGGACGATATACGCAGTATTTT. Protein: CASSRPGGGRYTQYF.

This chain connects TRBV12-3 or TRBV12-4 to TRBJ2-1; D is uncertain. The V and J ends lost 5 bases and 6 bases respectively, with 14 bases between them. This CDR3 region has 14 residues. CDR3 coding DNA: TGTGCCAGCAGTCCACAACAGCCCCCCAATGAGCAGTTCTTC. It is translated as CASSPQQPPNEQFF.

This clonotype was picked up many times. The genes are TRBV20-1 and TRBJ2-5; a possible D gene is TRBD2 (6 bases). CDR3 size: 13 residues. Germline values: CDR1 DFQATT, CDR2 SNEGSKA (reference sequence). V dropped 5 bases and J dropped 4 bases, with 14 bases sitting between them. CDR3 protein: CSARDSLTETQYF. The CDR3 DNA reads TGCAGTGCTCGGGACTCCTTAACAGAGACCCAGTACTTC.

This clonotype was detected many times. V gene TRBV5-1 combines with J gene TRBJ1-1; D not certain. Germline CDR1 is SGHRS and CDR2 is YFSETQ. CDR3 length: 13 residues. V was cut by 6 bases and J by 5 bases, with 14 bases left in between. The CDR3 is CASTTVPKTEAFF. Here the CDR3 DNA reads TGCGCCAGCACCACAGTGCCAAAGACTGAAGCTTTCTTT.

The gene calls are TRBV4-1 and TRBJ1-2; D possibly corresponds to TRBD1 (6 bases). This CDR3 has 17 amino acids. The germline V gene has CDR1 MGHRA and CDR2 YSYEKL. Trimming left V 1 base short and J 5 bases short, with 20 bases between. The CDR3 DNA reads TGCGCCAGCAGCCAAGTTGGTCGGACAGAAGCCTCGTATGGCTACACCTTC. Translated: CASSQVGRTEASYGYTF.

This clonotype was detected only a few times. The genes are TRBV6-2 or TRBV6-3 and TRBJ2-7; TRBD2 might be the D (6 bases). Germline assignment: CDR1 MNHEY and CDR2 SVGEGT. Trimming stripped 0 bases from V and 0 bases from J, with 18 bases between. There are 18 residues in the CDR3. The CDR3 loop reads CASSYSTSGTPNSYEQYV. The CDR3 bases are TGTGCCAGCAGTTACTCGACTTCCGGGACTCCAAACTCCTACGAGCAGTACGTC.

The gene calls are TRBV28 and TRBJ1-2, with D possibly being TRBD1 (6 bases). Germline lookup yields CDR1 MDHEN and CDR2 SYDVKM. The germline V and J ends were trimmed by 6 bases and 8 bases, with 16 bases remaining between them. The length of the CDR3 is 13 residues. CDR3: CASSWGDIKGYTF. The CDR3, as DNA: TGTGCCAGCAGCTGGGGGGACATTAAGGGCTACACCTTC.

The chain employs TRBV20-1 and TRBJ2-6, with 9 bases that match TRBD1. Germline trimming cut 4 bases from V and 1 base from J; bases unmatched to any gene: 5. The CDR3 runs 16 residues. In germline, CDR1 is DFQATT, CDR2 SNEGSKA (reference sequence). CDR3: CSATGTGISGANVLTF. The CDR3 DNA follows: TGCAGTGCTACCGGGACAGGGATATCTGGGGCCAACGTCCTGACTTTC.

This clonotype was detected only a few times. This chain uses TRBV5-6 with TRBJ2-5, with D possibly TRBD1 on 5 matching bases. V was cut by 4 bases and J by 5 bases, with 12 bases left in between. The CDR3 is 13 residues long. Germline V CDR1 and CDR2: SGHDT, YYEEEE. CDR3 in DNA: TGTGCCAGCAGCCCTGCAGGGTTGGAGACCCAGTACTTC. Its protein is CASSPAGLETQYF.

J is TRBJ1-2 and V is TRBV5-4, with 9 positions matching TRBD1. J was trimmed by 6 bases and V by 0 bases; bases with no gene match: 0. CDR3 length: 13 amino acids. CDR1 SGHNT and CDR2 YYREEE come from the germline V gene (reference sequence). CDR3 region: CASSLDRGHGYTF. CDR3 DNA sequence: TGTGCCAGCAGCTTGGACAGGGGGCATGGCTACACCTTC.

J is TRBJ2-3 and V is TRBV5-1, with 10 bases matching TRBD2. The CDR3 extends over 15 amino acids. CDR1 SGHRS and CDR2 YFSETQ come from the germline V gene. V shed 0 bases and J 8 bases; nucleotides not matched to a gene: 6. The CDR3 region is CASSLDTSGDGTQYF. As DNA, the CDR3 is TGCGCCAGCAGCTTGGATACTAGCGGGGACGGTACGCAGTATTTT.

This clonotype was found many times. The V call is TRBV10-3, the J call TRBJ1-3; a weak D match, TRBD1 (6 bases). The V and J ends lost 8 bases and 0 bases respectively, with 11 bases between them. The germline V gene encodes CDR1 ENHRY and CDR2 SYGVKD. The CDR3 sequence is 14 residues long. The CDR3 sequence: CAIGQHISGNTIYF. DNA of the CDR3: TGTGCCATCGGACAGCATATCTCTGGAAACACCATATATTTT.

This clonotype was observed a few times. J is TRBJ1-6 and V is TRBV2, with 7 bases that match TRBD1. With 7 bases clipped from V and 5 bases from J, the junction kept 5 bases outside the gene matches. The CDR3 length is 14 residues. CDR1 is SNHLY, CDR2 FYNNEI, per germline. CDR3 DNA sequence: TGTGCCAGCAAGGGGGACAGCCATAATTCACCCCTCCACTTT. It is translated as CASKGDSHNSPLHF. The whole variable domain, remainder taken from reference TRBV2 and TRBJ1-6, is EPEVTQTPSHQVTQMGQEVILRCVPISNHLYFYWYRQILGQKVEFLVSFYNNEISEKSEIFDDQFSVERPDGSNFTLKIRSTKLEDSAMYFCASKGDSHNSPLHFGNGTRLTVT.

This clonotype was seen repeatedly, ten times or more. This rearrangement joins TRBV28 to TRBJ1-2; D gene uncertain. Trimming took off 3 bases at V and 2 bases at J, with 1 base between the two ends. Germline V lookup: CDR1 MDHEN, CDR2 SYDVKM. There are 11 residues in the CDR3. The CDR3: CASSLNYGYTF. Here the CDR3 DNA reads TGTGCCAGCAGTTTGAACTATGGCTACACCTTC.

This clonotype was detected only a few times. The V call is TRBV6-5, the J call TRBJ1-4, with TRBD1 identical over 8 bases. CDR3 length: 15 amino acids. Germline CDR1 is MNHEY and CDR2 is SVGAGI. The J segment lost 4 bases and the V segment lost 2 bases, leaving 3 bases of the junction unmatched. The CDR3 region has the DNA TGTGCCAGCAGTTACGACGACAGGGGTAATGAAAAACTGTTTTTT. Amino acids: CASSYDDRGNEKLFF.

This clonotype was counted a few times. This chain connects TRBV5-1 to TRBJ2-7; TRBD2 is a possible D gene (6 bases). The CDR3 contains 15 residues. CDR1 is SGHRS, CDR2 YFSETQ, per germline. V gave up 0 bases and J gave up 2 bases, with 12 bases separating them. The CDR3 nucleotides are TGCGCCAGCAGCTTGGGCGGGACGGATCCCTACGAGCAGTACTTC. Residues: CASSLGGTDPYEQYF. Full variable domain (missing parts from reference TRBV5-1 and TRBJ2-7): KAGVTQTPRYLIKTRGQQVTLSCSPISGHRSVSWYQQTPGQGLQFLFEYFSETQRNKGNFPGRFSGRQFSNSRSEMNVSTLELGDSALYLCASSLGGTDPYEQYFGPGTRLTVT.

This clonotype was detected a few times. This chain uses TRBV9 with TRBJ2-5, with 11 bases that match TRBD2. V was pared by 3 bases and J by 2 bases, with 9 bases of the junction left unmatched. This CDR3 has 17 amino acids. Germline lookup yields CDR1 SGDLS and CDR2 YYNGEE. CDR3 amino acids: CASSEGLLAGAQETQYF. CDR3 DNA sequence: TGTGCCAGCAGCGAGGGGTTACTAGCGGGGGCTCAAGAGACCCAGTACTTC.